This T cell receptor (beta chain) is drawn from a study of T-cell memory formation after mild COVID-19. Overall study findings and caveats: For contracting clones, CD4+ ones sat mainly in CM and EM, CD8+ in EMRA.

To note about this clonotype: The antigen is unknown.

The CDR3 covers 13 residues. Germline CDR1 reads MNHEY; CDR2 reads SVGEGT. Between the trimmed V and J ends, which lost 4 bases and 5 bases, there was a span of 11 bases. TCRdb independently ran MiXCR on the 5' RACE reads; one entry per CDR3 protein. The data contain 350,000 to 550,000 distinct CDR3 sequences, roughly 18% of them singletons. The clonotype originates from a man aged 18 to 30 who had mild COVID-19 (a few samples of this study predate the infection). Cell type and time point are not known. The chain uses TRBV6-2 or TRBV6-3 and TRBJ1-1; D gene unclear. Sequencing was carried out using PBMCs or a T cell subset sorted from them (not recorded which). The CDR3 bases are TGTGCCAGCAGTTGGTCAGATCGGACTGAAGCTTTCTTT. The encoded protein is CASSWSDRTEAFF.